Listed below are T cell receptor beta chains from one sample, sequenced in a study of lymphopenia after photon versus proton radiotherapy. Sequencing used immunoSEQ multiplex PCR; TCRdb keeps in-frame clones, though not all of them. The sample shows some 170,000 clones, approximately 91% of them seen only once. Specimen: peripheral blood, collected from a patient treated with photon-based radiotherapy. These TCRs come from a man in his fifties or sixties with gastric cancer. Both conserved end residues are part of each CDR3. A D gene is named only where the DNA matches it firmly. The size entry is marked missing in some rows and otherwise reads once, few, many or a size class.

j_call v_call clone_size d_call cdr3_length cdr3_aa cdr3_nt
TRBJ1-2 TRBV6-1 - TRBD1 16 CASSDQSDRGRYGYTF TGTGCCAGCAGTGACCAGTCGGACAGGGGTCGCTATGGCTACACCTTC
TRBJ1-1 TRBV19 - - 13 CASSVALNTEAFF TGTGCCAGTAGTGTGGCGTTGAACACTGAAGCTTTCTTT
TRBJ2-2 TRBV6-6 - TRBD1 13 CASRRQGTGELFF TGTGCCAGCAGGAGACAGGGGACCGGGGAGCTGTTTTTT
TRBJ2-3 TRBV5-1 - - 14 CASSFNGRTDTQYF TGCGCCAGCAGCTTTAACGGACGGACAGATACGCAGTATTTT
TRBJ2-3 TRBV19 - TRBD1 16 CASSVSGQGASDTQYF TGTGCCAGTAGTGTCTCCGGACAGGGGGCGTCAGATACGCAGTATTTT
TRBJ1-5 TRBV5-1 - - 14 CASSLGSSNQPQHF TGCGCCAGCAGCTTGGGCAGTAGCAATCAGCCCCAGCATTTT
TRBJ2-7 TRBV19 few - 16 CASSIVARDGHYEQYF TGTGCCAGTAGTATAGTCGCCCGGGACGGACACTACGAGCAGTACTTC
TRBJ2-7 TRBV2 - TRBD2 15 CASSPRDYLPYEQYF TGTGCCAGCAGCCCCCGGGACTACCTACCCTACGAGCAGTACTTC
TRBJ2-1 TRBV11-1 - - 16 CASSLAFQGLYNEQFF TGTGCCAGCAGCTTAGCGTTTCAGGGGCTGTACAATGAGCAGTTCTTC
TRBJ2-5 TRBV29-1 - TRBD2 15 CSVEGDGRIQETQYF TGCAGCGTTGAGGGTGACGGGAGGATCCAAGAGACCCAGTACTTC
TRBJ2-4 TRBV5-1 - - 15 CASSLVSGSENIQYF TGCGCCAGCAGCTTGGTATCGGGCTCCGAAAACATTCAGTACTTC
TRBJ2-1 TRBV18 - - 16 CASSPISRGYRNEQFF TGTGCCAGCTCACCGATCTCACGCGGGTACCGGAATGAGCAGTTCTTC
TRBJ1-1 TRBV27 - TRBD1 17 CASSLIIGTGESTEAFF TGTGCCAGCAGTTTAATTATCGGGACAGGGGAAAGCACTGAAGCTTTCTTT
TRBJ1-1 TRBV18 - - 14 CASSPGGKNTEAFF TGTGCCAGCTCACCCGGAGGGAAGAACACTGAAGCTTTCTTT
TRBJ1-5 TRBV10-2 - - 14 CASSPQGRGQPQHF TGCGCCAGCAGTCCCCAGGGGCGAGGTCAGCCCCAGCATTTT
TRBJ1-1 TRBV30 - - 12 CAWSVRYTEAFF TGTGCCTGGAGTGTACGTTACACTGAAGCTTTCTTT
TRBJ2-7 TRBV25-1 once TRBD2 14 CASSEAGGRNEQYF TGTGCCAGCAGTGAGGCGGGAGGTAGAAACGAGCAGTACTTC